This entry describes one T cell receptor (beta chain). Germline loops: CDR1 SGDLS, CDR2 YYNGEE. The V and J ends lost 0 bases and 6 bases, in that order; junction bases with no gene match: 5. The CDR3 extends over 15 amino acids. The data stem from a study of technical replicates of blood from several donors. Assay used: immunoSEQ multiplex PCR; TCRdb lists only in-frame clones, some missing. Of more than 75,000 clones listed, roughly 94% were seen once; the top ten hold 0.38%. The source of this sequence is a human donor in good health. V and J are TRBV9 and TRBJ1-2, with 10 bases identical to TRBD1. Sequencing input: T cells isolated from PBMCs. The CDR3 loop is CASSVEPTGGNGYTF. The CDR3, as DNA: TGTGCCAGCAGCGTAGAGCCGACAGGGGGCAATGGCTACACCTTC.